This T cell receptor (beta chain) was profiled in a study of T cell responses to AZD1222 COVID-19 vaccine. Whole-study findings and limits: Donors, mostly white British, included more females; clonal diversity was possibly underestimated. Repertoire collection took place solely once the T cell response had peaked. Nearly half of spike-specific TCRs reportedly go after variant regions that carry no mutations.

Germline CDR1 and CDR2: GTSNPN and SVGIG (reference sequence). The CDR3 loop spans 15 amino acids. The germline V and J ends were trimmed by 0 bases and 2 bases, with 11 bases remaining between them. In the case of this clone: The antigen is not known.

This table comes from immunoSEQ multiplex PCR, and its TCRdb copy is limited to in-frame clones, with some not included. This sample has some 98,000 clones, with 65% to 85% found just once. Sequencing used peripheral blood, obtained 28 days after the second AZD1222 dose. This sequence originates from an adult who received the AZD1222 COVID-19 vaccine. J is TRBJ1-3 and V is TRBV30; D uncertain. CDR3 in amino acids: CAWSVPVGAGNTIYF. The DNA of the CDR3 is TGTGCCTGGAGTGTCCCGGTAGGAGCTGGAAACACCATATATTTT. Looking up the rest from reference TRBV30 and TRBJ1-3 gives the full variable domain: SQTIHQWPATLVQPVGSPLSLECTVEGTSNPNLYWYRQAAGRGLQLLFYSVGIGQISSEVPQNLSASRPQDRQFILSSKKLLLSDSGFYLCAWSVPVGAGNTIYFGEGSWLTVV.